What follows are 8 T cell receptor beta chains derived from one specimen sequenced in a study of blood T cells in healthy people across ages. A second PCR of 7 to 11 cycles used a sample-barcoded 5' primer and a J-beta primer mix. TCRdb reanalysed the 5' RACE reads using MiXCR and keeps one entry per CDR3 protein. The sample carries under 750,000 distinct CDR3 sequences, around half recorded once. Sequencing input: blood. Receptors originate from a man of 80 years or more in good health.

This clonotype was observed a few times. The chain is built from TRBV5-5 and TRBJ1-4; TRBD1 matches at 9 bases. V dropped 0 bases and J dropped 2; count of bases not matched to a gene: 2. Per the germline V gene, CDR1 is SGHKS and CDR2 is YYEKEE (reference sequence). This CDR3 comprises 16 residues. The DNA of the CDR3 is TGTGCCAGCAGCTTGGGGGGGACAGGGACTAATGAAAAACTGTTTTTT. Protein sequence: CASSLGGTGTNEKLFF. Supplemented by reference TRBV5-5 and TRBJ1-4, the full variable domain reads DAGVTQSPTHLIKTRGQQVTLRCSPISGHKSVSWYQQVLGQGPQFIFQYYEKEERGRGNFPDRFSARQFPNYSSELNVNALLLGDSALYLCASSLGGTGTNEKLFFGSGTQLSVL.

This clonotype has just a few counts. The DNA for the CDR3 is TGTGCCAGCAGTGAATACGTCAGGGGGAGCCAAGAGACCCAGTACTTC. Translating gives CASSEYVRGSQETQYF. This rearrangement joins TRBV25-1 to TRBJ2-5; 7 bases are shared with TRBD1. The CDR3 runs to 16 residues. The V gene's germline CDR1 is MGHDK and CDR2 SYGVNS. The trim removed 0 bases at V and 1 base at J, leaving 5 bases unmatched.

This sequence joins TRBV4-3 and TRBJ1-2, with D maybe TRBD1 (6 bases). V dropped 5 bases and J dropped 8 bases, with 15 bases sitting between them. The CDR3 has 13 amino acids. Germline V CDR1 and CDR2: LGHNA, YSLEER. CDR3 loop: CASSSEGGGGYTF. CDR3 coding DNA: TGCGCCAGCAGCTCCGAGGGCGGGGGCGGCTACACCTTC.

This clonotype came up a few times. The chain employs TRBV5-1 and TRBJ2-5; 7 bases match TRBD1. The CDR3 covers 11 residues. V shed 7 bases, J shed 3 bases, and the junction held 0 bases outside the gene matches. Germline loops: CDR1 SGHRS, CDR2 YFSETQ. CDR3 amino acids: CASGQEETQYF. CDR3 DNA: TGCGCCAGCGGACAGGAAGAGACCCAGTACTTC. Based on the CDR3 plus reference TRBV5-1 and TRBJ2-5, the full variable domain is KAGVTQTPRYLIKTRGQQVTLSCSPISGHRSVSWYQQTPGQGLQFLFEYFSETQRNKGNFPGRFSGRQFSNSRSEMNVSTLELGDSALYLCASGQEETQYFGPGTRLLVL.

The chain combines TRBV6-2 or TRBV6-3 with TRBJ2-7; D possibly corresponds to TRBD2 (6 bases). V was clipped by 6 bases and J by 6 bases, with 18 bases between them. CDR1 and CDR2 from the germline V gene are MNHEY and SVGEGT. This CDR3 comprises 14 residues. DNA of the CDR3: TGTGCCAGCAGCCCGACTAGAACTTTGGTCGAGCAGTACTTC. It specifies CASSPTRTLVEQYF.

The J gene is TRBJ1-1, the V gene TRBV5-1; 7 bases fit TRBD1. Losses at the gene ends were 6 bases for V and 5 bases for J; bases not matched to a gene: 10. CDR1 and CDR2 from the germline V gene are SGHRS and YFSETQ. The CDR3 spans 14 residues. DNA for the CDR3: TGCGCCAGCAATCGTTTGGCAGGGGGAACTGAAGCTTTCTTT. This codes for CASNRLAGGTEAFF.

In its sample, this clonotype was seen a few times. The rearrangement links TRBV2 to TRBJ2-5; D is uncertain. The ends were cut back, 5 bases at V and 0 bases at J, with 10 bases in the middle. CDR3 length equals 14 residues. The germline CDR1 and CDR2 sequences are SNHLY and FYNNEI. The CDR3 spells CASSLNSNQETQYF. CDR3 coding DNA: TGTGCCAGCAGTTTGAACTCTAACCAAGAGACCCAGTACTTC. Supplemented by reference TRBV2 and TRBJ2-5, the full variable domain reads EPEVTQTPSHQVTQMGQEVILRCVPISNHLYFYWYRQILGQKVEFLVSFYNNEISEKSEIFDDQFSVERPDGSNFTLKIRSTKLEDSAMYFCASSLNSNQETQYFGPGTRLLVL.

To note about this clonotype: A much larger clone differs by one base, so this may be a read error. This chain links TRBV10-3 with TRBJ1-5, with 8 bases matching TRBD1. V was pared by 3 bases and J by 6 bases, with 4 bases of the junction left unmatched. The CDR3 contains 14 residues. CDR1 is ENHRY, CDR2 SYGVKD, per germline. This CDR3 reads CAISETGTGQPQHF. CDR3 sequence (DNA): TGTGCCATCAGTGAAACAGGGACAGGTCAGCCCCAGCATTTT.